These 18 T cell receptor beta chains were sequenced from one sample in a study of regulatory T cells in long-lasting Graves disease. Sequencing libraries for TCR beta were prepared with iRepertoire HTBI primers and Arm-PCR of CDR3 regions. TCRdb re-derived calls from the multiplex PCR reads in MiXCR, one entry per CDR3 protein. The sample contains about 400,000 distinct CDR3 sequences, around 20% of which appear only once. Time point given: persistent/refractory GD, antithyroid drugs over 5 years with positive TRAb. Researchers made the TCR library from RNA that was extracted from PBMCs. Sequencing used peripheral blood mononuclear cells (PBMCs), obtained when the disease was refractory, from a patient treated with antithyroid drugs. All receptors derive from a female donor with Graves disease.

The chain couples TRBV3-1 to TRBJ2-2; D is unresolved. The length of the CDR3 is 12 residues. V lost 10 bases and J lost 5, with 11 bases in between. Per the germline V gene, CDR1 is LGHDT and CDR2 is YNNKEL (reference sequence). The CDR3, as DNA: TGTGCCACCCGTCTAATTACCGGGGAGCTGTTTTTT. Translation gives CATRLITGELFF.

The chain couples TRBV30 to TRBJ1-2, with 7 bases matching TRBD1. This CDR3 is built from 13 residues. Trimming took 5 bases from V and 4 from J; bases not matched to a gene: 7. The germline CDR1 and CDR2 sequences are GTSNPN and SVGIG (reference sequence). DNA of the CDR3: TGTGCCTGGCTAAGGGACAGAGTCTATGGCTACACCTTC. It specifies CAWLRDRVYGYTF.

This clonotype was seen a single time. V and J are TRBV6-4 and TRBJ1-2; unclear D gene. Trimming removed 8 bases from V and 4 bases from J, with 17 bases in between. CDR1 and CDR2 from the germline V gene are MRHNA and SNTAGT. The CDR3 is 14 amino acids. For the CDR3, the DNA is TGTGCCAGCGGTCAGCGGCCCTTAGGCTATGGCTACACCTTC. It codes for CASGQRPLGYGYTF.

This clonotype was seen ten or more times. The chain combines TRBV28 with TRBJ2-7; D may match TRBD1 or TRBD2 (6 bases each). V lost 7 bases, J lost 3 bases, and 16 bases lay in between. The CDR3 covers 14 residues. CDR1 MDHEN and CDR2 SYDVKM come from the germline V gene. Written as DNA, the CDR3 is TGTGCCAGCACCGACCTGGAGGGGGTCTACGAGCAGTACTTC. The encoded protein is CASTDLEGVYEQYF.

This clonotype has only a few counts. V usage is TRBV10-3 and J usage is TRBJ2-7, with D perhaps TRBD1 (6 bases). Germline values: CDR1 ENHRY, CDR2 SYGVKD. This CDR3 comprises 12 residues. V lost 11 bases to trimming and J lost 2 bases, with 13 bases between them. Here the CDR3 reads CAAGTGTYEQYF. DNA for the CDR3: TGTGCCGCCGGCACAGGGACCTACGAGCAGTACTTC.

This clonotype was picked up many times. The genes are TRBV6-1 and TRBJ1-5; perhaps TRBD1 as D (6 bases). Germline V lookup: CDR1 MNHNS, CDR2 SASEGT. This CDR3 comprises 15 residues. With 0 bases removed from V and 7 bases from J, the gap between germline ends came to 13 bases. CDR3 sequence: CASSEAGGLKQPQHF. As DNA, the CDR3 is TGTGCCAGCAGTGAAGCGGGGGGGCTGAAACAGCCCCAGCATTTT.

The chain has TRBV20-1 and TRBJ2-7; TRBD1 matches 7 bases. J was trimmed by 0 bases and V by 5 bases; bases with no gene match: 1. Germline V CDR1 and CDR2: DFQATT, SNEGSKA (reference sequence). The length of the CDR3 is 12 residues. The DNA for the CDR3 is TGCAGTGCTGGGGACAGCTCCTACGAGCAGTACTTC. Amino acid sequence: CSAGDSSYEQYF.

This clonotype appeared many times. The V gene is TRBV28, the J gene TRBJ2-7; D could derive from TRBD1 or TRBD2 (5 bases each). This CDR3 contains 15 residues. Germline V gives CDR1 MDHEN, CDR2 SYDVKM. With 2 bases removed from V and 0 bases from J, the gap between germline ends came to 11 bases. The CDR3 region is CASSLEGWASYEQYF. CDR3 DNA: TGTGCCAGCAGTTTAGAGGGGTGGGCCTCCTACGAGCAGTACTTC.

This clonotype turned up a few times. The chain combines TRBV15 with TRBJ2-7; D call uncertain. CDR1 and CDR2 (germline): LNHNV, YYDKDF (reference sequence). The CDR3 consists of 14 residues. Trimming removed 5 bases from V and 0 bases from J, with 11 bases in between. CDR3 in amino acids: CATSPGLSSYEQYF. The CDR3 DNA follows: TGTGCCACCAGCCCGGGCCTCAGCTCCTACGAGCAGTACTTC.

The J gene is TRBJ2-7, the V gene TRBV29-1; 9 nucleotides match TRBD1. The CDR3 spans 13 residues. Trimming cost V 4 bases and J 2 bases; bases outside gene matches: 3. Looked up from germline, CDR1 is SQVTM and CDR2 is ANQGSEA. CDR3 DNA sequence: TGCAGCGTTGGGGGGACAGGGACCTACGAGCAGTACTTC. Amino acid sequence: CSVGGTGTYEQYF.

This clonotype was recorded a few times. DNA for the CDR3: TGTGCCATCAGAGCTGCTGCTAACTATGGCTACACCTTC. Amino acid sequence: CAIRAAANYGYTF. This rearrangement joins TRBV10-3 to TRBJ1-2; D ambiguous. V lost 6 bases, J lost 0 bases, and 8 bases lay in between. The V gene's germline CDR1 is ENHRY and CDR2 SYGVKD. This CDR3 is 13 amino acids long.

The CDR3 sequence is CSARGGLVPEQYF. The CDR3 DNA reads as TGCAGTGCTAGAGGGGGACTAGTCCCCGAGCAGTACTTC. This sequence joins TRBV20-1 and TRBJ2-7, with 8 bases lining up with TRBD2. The germline CDR1 and CDR2 sequences are DFQATT and SNEGSKA (reference sequence). The CDR3 covers 13 residues. V was clipped by 1 base and J by 6 bases; unmatched bases: 5.

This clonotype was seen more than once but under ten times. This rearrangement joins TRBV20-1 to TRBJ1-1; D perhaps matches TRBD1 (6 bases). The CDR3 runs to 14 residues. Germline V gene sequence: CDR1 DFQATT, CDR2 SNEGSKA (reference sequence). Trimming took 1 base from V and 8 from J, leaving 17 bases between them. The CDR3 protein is CSARAGTLYREAFF. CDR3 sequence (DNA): TGCAGTGCTAGAGCAGGGACACTCTATAGAGAAGCTTTCTTT.

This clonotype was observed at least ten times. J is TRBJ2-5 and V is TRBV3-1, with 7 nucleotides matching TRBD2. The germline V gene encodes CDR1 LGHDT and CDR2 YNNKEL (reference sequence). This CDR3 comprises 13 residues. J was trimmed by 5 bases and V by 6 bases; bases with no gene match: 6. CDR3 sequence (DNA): TGTGCCAGCAGGGTAGCGGGTTCGGAGACCCAGTACTTC. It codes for CASRVAGSETQYF.

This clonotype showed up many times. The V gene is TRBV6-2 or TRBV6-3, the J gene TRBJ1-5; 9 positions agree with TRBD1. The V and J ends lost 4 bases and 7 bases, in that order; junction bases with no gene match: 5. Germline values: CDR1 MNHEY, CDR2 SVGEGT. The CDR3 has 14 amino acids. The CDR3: CASSSQGARQPQHF. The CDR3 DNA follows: TGTGCCAGCAGTTCACAGGGGGCTCGGCAGCCCCAGCATTTT.

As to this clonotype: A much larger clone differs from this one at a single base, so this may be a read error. The CDR3 loop reads CASSPDRVQKLVF. The CDR3, as DNA: TGTGCCAGCAGTCCGGACAGAGTACAAAAACTGGTTTTT. The chain has TRBV27 and TRBJ1-4; D is possibly TRBD1 (6 bases). Germline V gives CDR1 MNHEY, CDR2 SMNVEV (reference sequence). There are 13 residues in the CDR3.

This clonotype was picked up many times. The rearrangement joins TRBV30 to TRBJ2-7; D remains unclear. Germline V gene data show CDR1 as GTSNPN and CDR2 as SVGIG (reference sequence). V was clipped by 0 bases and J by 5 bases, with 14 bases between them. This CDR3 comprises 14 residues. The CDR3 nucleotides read TGTGCCTGGAGTGTTTATGCAATCGCCCACGAGCAGTACTTC. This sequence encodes CAWSVYAIAHEQYF. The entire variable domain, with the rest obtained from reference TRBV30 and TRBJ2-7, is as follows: SQTIHQWPATLVQPVGSPLSLECTVEGTSNPNLYWYRQAAGRGLQLLFYSVGIGQISSEVPQNLSASRPQDRQFILSSKKLLLSDSGFYLCAWSVYAIAHEQYFGPGTRLTVT.

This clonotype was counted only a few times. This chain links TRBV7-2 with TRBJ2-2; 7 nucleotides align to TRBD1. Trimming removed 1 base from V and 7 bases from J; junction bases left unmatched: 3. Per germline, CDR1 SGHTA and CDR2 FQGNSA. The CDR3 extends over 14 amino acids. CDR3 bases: TGTGCCAGCAGCTTAGAAGGGGGCGTCGGGGAGCTGTTTTTT. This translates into CASSLEGGVGELFF.